The table lists the clone carrying this TCR beta chain with a few counts. Antigen specificity is unknown. Averaging about 116 mL, one heparinised blood draw came from each individual donor. Expressed TCRB transcripts were sequenced, since all the RNA that had been isolated was reverse transcribed. Measured with immunoSEQ multiplex PCR; TCRdb has only the in-frame clones, and not every one. This repertoire shows 400,000 to 550,000 clones, roughly an eighth found once; its top ten account for 0.045% to 0.05%. This entry belongs to a study of beta chain features in type 1 diabetes. The length of the CDR3 is 15 residues. Germline CDR1 and CDR2: SGHNT and YENEEA. V was cut by 5 bases and J by 5 bases, with 16 bases left in between. The study's findings and limits: PCR might preferentially amplify shorter templates, equally in patients and controls.

The TCR comes from a woman aged 18 to 35 in good health. V usage is TRBV11-3 and J usage is TRBJ2-1; D gene uncertain. The material sequenced was naive CD4+ T cells from blood. As DNA, the CDR3 is TGTGCCAGCAGCCACTACAATTGGGGTAACAATGAGCAGTTCTTC. Its protein product is CASSHYNWGNNEQFF.